This passage covers 8 T cell receptor beta chains from one sample sequenced in a study of Graves' ophthalmopathy and Graves' hyperthyroidism. TCR beta CDR3 amplification used RNA transcripts. HTBI primers were employed in first-round RT-PCR, then a second-round multiplex PCR followed. TCRdb called the multiplex PCR reads again in MiXCR, with one record for every CDR3 protein. The sample records 350,000 to 450,000 distinct CDR3 sequences, more than 20% being singletons. Sequenced input: peripheral blood. These receptors were obtained from a woman between 18 and 29 years old with stable Graves' hyperthyroidism.

The table lists this clonotype with many counts. The chain carries TRBV2 and TRBJ1-5; the D is unclear. This CDR3 is 15 amino acids long. Germline V gives CDR1 SNHLY, CDR2 FYNNEI. Deletions cut 2 bases from V and 7 bases from J, with 15 bases between. For the CDR3, the DNA is TGTGCCAGCAGTGAATGGGCAGTATTAGTGCAGCCCCAGCATTTT. Translated: CASSEWAVLVQPQHF.

As for this clonotype: This clone may be a read error of a much larger clone one base away. This chain joins TRBV7-2 and TRBJ2-7; D is perhaps TRBD1 or TRBD2 (5 bases each). The V end lost 6 bases, the J end lost 4 bases, and 13 bases lay between the germline ends. This CDR3 spans 13 amino acids. The V gene's germline CDR1 is SGHTA and CDR2 FQGNSA. CDR3 coding DNA: TGTGCCAGCAGATCCCGAGGGGAATACGAGCAGTACTTC. Translation: CASRSRGEYEQYF.

This clonotype was observed many times. The chain's CDR3 is CASSFGQGTDTQYF. CDR3 coding DNA: TGTGCCAGCAGTTTCGGACAGGGCACAGATACGCAGTATTTT. The chain uses TRBV12-3 or TRBV12-4 and TRBJ2-3, with 7 bases matching TRBD1. CDR3 length: 14 amino acids. Unmatched junction bases numbered 1, after V lost 3 bases and J lost 1 base.

The sample holds many counts of this clonotype. The V and J genes are TRBV30 and TRBJ1-1, with a possible D match to TRBD1 (6 bases). This CDR3 has 13 residues. The ends were cut back, 4 bases at V and 4 bases at J, with 13 bases in the middle. CDR1 GTSNPN and CDR2 SVGIG come from the germline V gene (reference sequence). CDR3 in amino acids: CAWTQTGGTEAFF. DNA of the CDR3: TGTGCCTGGACTCAGACAGGCGGCACTGAAGCTTTCTTT.

This clonotype was seen repeatedly, ten times or more. This may arise from a read error, as a much more abundant clone is one base away. This rearrangement joins TRBV6-1 to TRBJ1-1; 8 positions match TRBD1. V lost 3 bases to trimming and J lost 2 bases; unmatched junction nucleotides: 2. CDR3 size: 14 residues. Germline CDR1 and CDR2: MNHNS and SASEGT. The CDR3 here is CASSDDRGNTEAFF. DNA for the CDR3: TGTGCCAGCAGTGACGACAGGGGTAACACTGAAGCTTTCTTT.

Many counts were recorded for this clonotype. The CDR3 DNA reads as TGTGCCAGCAGTTTTCGGACAGGGCAGGGTTCACCCCTCCACTTT. Translated: CASSFRTGQGSPLHF. The chain is built from TRBV27 and TRBJ1-6; 8 bases align to TRBD1. Germline V gives CDR1 MNHEY, CDR2 SMNVEV (reference sequence). The CDR3 length is 15 residues. Trimming removed 3 bases from V and 9 bases from J; junction bases left unmatched: 7.

The chain carries TRBV6-1 and TRBJ1-2, with D tentatively TRBD1 (5 bases). The CDR3 extends over 14 amino acids. Germline CDR1 and CDR2: MNHNS and SASEGT. Trimming left V 6 bases short and J 2 bases short, with 13 bases between. The CDR3 region has the DNA TGTGCCAGCAGCCGGACATTCCCGAACTATGGCTACACCTTC. Amino acids: CASSRTFPNYGYTF.

This clonotype was observed at least ten times. Germline and junction disagree at one end, which may indicate a read error. The chain uses TRBV10-3 and TRBJ1-6; D ambiguous. Germline lookup yields CDR1 ENHRY and CDR2 SYGVKD. The CDR3 covers 14 residues. The CDR3 reads CAISEYSDNSPLHF. The CDR3 DNA reads TGTGCCATCAGCGAGTATAGCGATAATTCACCCCTCCACTTT.